Below are 3 T cell receptor beta chains sequenced from a single sample in a study of blood T cell repertoires in COVID-19. Clones were read by immunoSEQ multiplex PCR, and TCRdb kept only the in-frame ones, dropping some. The sample lists some 81,000 clones, nearly 95% seen once, with about 4.5% in the top ten. The sequenced sample consisted of peripheral blood. These receptors were collected from a human donor with active COVID-19. The donor label of this sample is uncertain.

The chain joins TRBV2 to TRBJ1-2; the D gene is possibly TRBD1 (5 bases). V shed 6 bases and J shed 0 bases, with 11 bases lying between them. Germline-derived CDR1 and CDR2 are SNHLY and FYNNEI. CDR3 length: 14 residues. The CDR3 DNA follows: TGTGCCAGCAGAGGTGACAGTCCTAACTATGGCTACACCTTC. The encoded protein is CASRGDSPNYGYTF.

The chain couples TRBV19 to TRBJ2-6, with D perhaps TRBD2 (5 bases). V was pared by 5 bases and J by 0 bases, with 23 bases between. The CDR3 is made up of 20 amino acids. The V gene's germline CDR1 is LNHDA and CDR2 SQIVND (reference sequence). The CDR3 DNA reads as TGTGCCAGTAGTCCGGGCGGGCCGCAACTCCCTTTCTCTGGGGCCAACGTCCTGACTTTC. It encodes CASSPGGPQLPFSGANVLTF.

The sample holds one count of this clone. The chain joins TRBV9 to TRBJ2-7; a weak D match, TRBD2 (7 bases). V lost 4 bases, J lost 6 bases, and 11 bases lay in between. The CDR3 is 12 residues long. Germline V CDR1 and CDR2: SGDLS, YYNGEE. CDR3 nucleotide sequence: TGTGCCAGCAGCCCGGGGGGCGGCGAGCAGTACTTC. Protein product: CASSPGGGEQYF.